This T cell receptor beta chain was captured in a study of beta chain features in type 1 diabetes. The study reverse transcribed the entire isolated RNA, so it sequenced expressed TCRB transcripts. Repertoires were generated with immunoSEQ multiplex PCR, while TCRdb's copy carries only in-frame clones and drops some. The data hold about 410,000 clones, with about 15% observed a single time. This clone has only a few counts. Its specificity is not known. This specimen includes other DNA sequences encoding the same CDR3. Study findings and constraints: High TCR expression in some cells could lead to their over-representation in cDNA sequencing.

Via CD45RO/CCR7/CD25/CD127/CD95/CD27, cells of the CD4+ naive, central memory, regulatory and stem cell-like memory subsets were sorted. Purity above 95% was achieved in all sorted populations. CDR3 length equals 15 residues. The V gene's germline CDR1 is SGHTA and CDR2 FQGNSA. Trimming took off 0 bases at V and 0 bases at J, with 6 bases between the two ends. This receptor was taken from a man between 25 and 39 years old in good health. Sequenced sample: naive CD4+ T cells from blood. The chain recombines TRBV7-2 with TRBJ2-4; D possibly corresponds to TRBD2 (5 bases). The CDR3 DNA reads TGTGCCAGCAGCTTAGCCGGGGTAGCCAAAAACATTCAGTACTTC. This gives the protein CASSLAGVAKNIQYF.